These 29 T cell receptor beta chains came from one sample sequenced in a study of blood T cell repertoires in COVID-19 (dated by TCRdb to between 2020 and 2021). Library preparation employed the immunoSEQ multiplex PCR assay. The table comes from immuneACCESS by way of TCRdb, which keeps in-frame sequences with V and J called. Part of the clones is missing from these tables; in studies checked, under half for an unresolved V gene and the rest for unknown reasons. The sample table holds over 130,000 clones, of which around 80% were seen once. About 15% of the sample is taken by the ten largest. The source material was peripheral blood. The receptors derive from a man aged 50 to 59 with acute or convalescent COVID-19.

The V and J genes are TRBV6-2 or TRBV6-3 and TRBJ1-5; D is possibly TRBD1 (5 bases). The CDR3 loop spans 13 amino acids. The V end lost 6 bases, the J end lost 4 bases, and 10 bases lay between the germline ends. The germline CDR1 and CDR2 sequences are MNHEY and SVGEGT. CDR3 sequence reads: CASSNGGNQPQHF. Written as DNA, the CDR3 is TGTGCCAGCAGCAATGGGGGGAATCAGCCCCAGCATTTT.

The chain couples TRBV18 to TRBJ2-2, with a weak D call TRBD2 (6 bases). The length of the CDR3 is 16 residues. V lost 4 bases and J 0 bases, leaving 12 bases between the germline ends. Per the germline V gene, CDR1 is KGHSH and CDR2 is LQKENI. The DNA for the CDR3 is TGTGCCAGCTCACGCCCGGGACTTACGAACACCGGGGAGCTGTTTTTT. Amino acids: CASSRPGLTNTGELFF.

V is TRBV19 and J is TRBJ2-7, with 9 bases matching TRBD1. The J segment lost 6 bases and the V segment lost 5 bases, leaving 5 bases of the junction unmatched. Germline assignment: CDR1 LNHDA and CDR2 SQIVND (reference sequence). The CDR3 loop spans 13 amino acids. The CDR3 loop reads CASSVTGGGEQYF. The CDR3 nucleotides are TGTGCCAGTAGTGTAACAGGGGGCGGCGAGCAGTACTTC.

The chain employs TRBV4-1 and TRBJ1-1; D unclear. The CDR3 contains 12 residues. Germline CDR1 reads MGHRA; CDR2 reads YSYEKL. Trimming removed 5 bases from V and 7 bases from J, with 11 bases in between. CDR3 loop: CASSSRVGEAFF. The CDR3 DNA reads TGCGCCAGCAGCTCACGGGTCGGTGAAGCTTTCTTT.

This rearrangement joins TRBV5-1 to TRBJ1-2; 8 bases line up with TRBD1. Germline assignment: CDR1 SGHRS and CDR2 YFSETQ. V lost 4 bases, J lost 7 bases, and 9 bases stayed unmatched. This CDR3 contains 14 residues. CDR3 protein: CASSQSGTGSGYTF. The CDR3 nucleotides are TGCGCCAGCAGCCAAAGCGGGACAGGCAGTGGCTACACCTTC.

CDR3 nucleotide sequence: TGCAGCGTTCTAGCGGGGGGGCAGAGCGAGCAGTACGTC. Amino acids: CSVLAGGQSEQYV. The chain couples TRBV29-1 to TRBJ2-7; 12 nucleotides match TRBD2. Per the germline V gene, CDR1 is SQVTM and CDR2 is ANQGSEA. Trimming cost V 5 bases and J 6 bases; bases outside gene matches: 5. This CDR3 spans 13 amino acids.

The chain links TRBV21-1 to TRBJ1-2; the D call in the table, TRBD1, was not verified against the DNA. TRBV21-1 is tagged as a pseudogene. CDR3 length equals 18 residues. The CDR3 loop reads CASSHKKVWTGGFDGYTF. The CDR3, as DNA: TGTGCCAGCAGCCACAAGAAAGTATGGACAGGGGGCTTCGATGGCTACACCTTC.

The chain recombines TRBV12-1 with TRBJ1-1. TRBV12-1 is a listed pseudogene. This CDR3 spans 16 amino acids. The CDR3 is CASSFAHWRPNTEAFF. The CDR3 coding sequence is TGTGCCAGCAGCTTTGCGCATTGGAGGCCGAACACTGAAGCTTTCTTT.

CDR3 protein: CAISGSGGADFETQYF. CDR3 nucleotide sequence: TGTGCCATCAGTGGTAGCGGGGGGGCCGATTTTGAGACCCAGTACTTC. This chain joins TRBV10-3 and TRBJ2-5, with 11 bases identical to TRBD2. The V gene end was trimmed by 4 bases and the J gene end by 5 bases; junction bases not matched to a gene: 9. CDR1 is ENHRY and CDR2 is SYGVKD in the germline V gene. The length of the CDR3 is 16 residues.

The chain is built from TRBV25-1 and TRBJ1-1; D not certain. CDR1 is MGHDK and CDR2 is SYGVNS in the germline V gene. Trimming shortened V by 1 base and J by 4 bases, and 16 bases separated the two germline ends. This CDR3 has 16 amino acids. CDR3 DNA sequence: TGTGCCAGCAGTGAATTCGACACCCTCGTTGGCACTGAAGCTTTCTTT. Translated, it gives CASSEFDTLVGTEAFF. Combining the CDR3 with reference TRBV25-1 and TRBJ1-1 gives the whole variable domain EADIYQTPRYLVIGTGKKITLECSQTMGHDKMYWYQQDPGMELHLIHYSYGVNSTEKGDLSSESTVSRIRTEHFPLTLESARPSHTSQYLCASSEFDTLVGTEAFFGQGTRLTVV.

J is TRBJ1-5 and V is TRBV5-1; 7 nucleotides agree with TRBD1. The CDR3 is 14 residues long. Losses at the gene ends were 4 bases for V and 5 bases for J; bases not matched to a gene: 6. CDR1 SGHRS and CDR2 YFSETQ come from the germline V gene. The CDR3 spells CASSPGQADQPQHF. The CDR3 coding sequence is TGCGCCAGCAGCCCAGGACAGGCCGATCAGCCCCAGCATTTT.

The chain uses TRBV7-6 and TRBJ2-1, with a weak D call TRBD1 (5 bases). CDR1 SGHVS and CDR2 FNYEAQ come from the germline V gene. The germline V and J ends were trimmed by 2 bases and 0 bases, with 11 bases remaining between them. The CDR3 extends over 16 amino acids. This CDR3 reads CASSLTQGSSYNEQFF. DNA for the CDR3: TGTGCCAGCAGCTTAACCCAGGGTAGCTCCTACAATGAGCAGTTCTTC.

This chain joins TRBV6-5 and TRBJ1-6; 11 nucleotides agree with TRBD1. Germline CDR1 reads MNHEY; CDR2 reads SVGAGI. The CDR3 runs to 14 residues. V shed 9 bases and J 5 bases; nucleotides not matched to a gene: 3. CDR3 sequence (DNA): TGTGCCAGTTGGGACAGGGGGAATAATTCACCCCTCCACTTT. Translation: CASWDRGNNSPLHF.

The V call is TRBV7-6, the J call TRBJ2-1; 10 bases line up with TRBD2. Losses at the gene ends were 1 base for V and 0 bases for J; bases not matched to a gene: 6. CDR1 and CDR2 from the germline V gene are SGHVS and FNYEAQ. The CDR3 runs to 18 residues. The CDR3 loop is CASSLVASGGSSYNEQFF. CDR3 bases: TGTGCCAGCAGCTTAGTGGCTAGCGGGGGCAGCTCCTACAATGAGCAGTTCTTC.

This clone was counted between two and nine times. The V and J genes are TRBV6-5 and TRBJ2-2, with TRBD2 matching 7 bases. The ends lost 0 bases at V and 7 bases at J; junction bases unmatched: 2. CDR1 and CDR2 from the germline V gene are MNHEY and SVGAGI. The CDR3 loop spans 14 amino acids. In DNA, the CDR3 is TGTGCCAGCAGTTACTCAGGGAGGGGCGGGGAGCTGTTTTTT. The encoded protein is CASSYSGRGGELFF.

The chain combines TRBV29-1 with TRBJ2-1, with 8 bases aligning to TRBD1. Per germline, CDR1 SQVTM and CDR2 ANQGSEA. J was trimmed by 7 bases and V by 4 bases; bases with no gene match: 9. The CDR3 has 14 residues. Written as DNA, the CDR3 is TGCAGCGTTGCAAGGACAGGGTTGGGGAATGAGCAGTTCTTC. Amino acids: CSVARTGLGNEQFF.

The chain is built from TRBV7-2 and TRBJ1-2; D possibly corresponds to TRBD1 (6 bases). CDR1 and CDR2 from the germline V gene are SGHTA and FQGNSA. V dropped 2 bases and J dropped 8 bases, with 12 bases sitting between them. The length of the CDR3 is 13 residues. The CDR3 loop is CASSLRQDGGYTF. The CDR3 DNA sequence: TGTGCCAGCAGCTTAAGACAGGATGGGGGCTACACCTTC.

The chain links TRBV5-1 to TRBJ2-7, with 9 bases aligning to TRBD2. Germline CDR1 SGHRS, CDR2 YFSETQ. The CDR3 runs 14 residues. V was clipped by 3 bases and J by 7 bases; unmatched bases: 8. The CDR3 here is CASSSGGLAGEQYV. DNA for the CDR3: TGCGCCAGCAGCTCTGGGGGACTAGCTGGGGAGCAGTACGTC.

The V and J genes are TRBV6-5 and TRBJ2-1; 10 nucleotides agree with TRBD2. The CDR3 runs to 16 residues. The V and J ends lost 4 bases and 4 bases, in that order; junction bases with no gene match: 7. CDR1 and CDR2 from the germline V gene are MNHEY and SVGAGI. The CDR3 coding sequence is TGTGCCAGCAGTTTACGGAGCGGGGGGGCTTACAATGAGCAGTTCTTC. Amino acid sequence: CASSLRSGGAYNEQFF.

The chain is built from TRBV7-9 and TRBJ2-3, with 9 bases lining up with TRBD2. The germline CDR1 and CDR2 sequences are SEHNR and FQNEAQ (reference sequence). The CDR3 loop spans 16 amino acids. V lost 4 bases and J lost 0; bases outside the gene matches: 5. CDR3 sequence reads: CASSSRGGLSTDTQYF. The DNA for the CDR3 is TGTGCCAGCAGCTCGCGGGGGGGCCTTAGCACAGATACGCAGTATTTT.

This clone appeared a few times. V and J are TRBV5-1 and TRBJ2-1, with 8 positions matching TRBD2. Germline V CDR1 and CDR2: SGHRS, YFSETQ. V was pared by 5 bases and J by 0 bases, with 7 bases of the junction left unmatched. The CDR3 consists of 16 residues. CDR3 in amino acids: CASRPTAGASYNEQFF. The CDR3 nucleotides are TGCGCCAGCAGGCCCACAGCGGGGGCCTCCTACAATGAGCAGTTCTTC.

This clone showed up just a few times. The J gene is TRBJ1-1, the V gene TRBV10-2, with D unresolved. The CDR3 sequence is 14 residues long. Trimming shortened V by 4 bases and J by 0 bases, and 9 bases separated the two germline ends. Germline V gene lookup returns CDR1 WSHSY and CDR2 SAAADI. The CDR3 nucleotides read TGCGCCAGCAGTGCTATAACGGTGAACACTGAAGCTTTCTTT. Amino acid sequence: CASSAITVNTEAFF.

The chain recombines TRBV11-2 with TRBJ2-3, with D possibly TRBD1 on 5 matching bases. V was pared by 0 bases and J by 6 bases, with 10 bases between. The CDR3 is 14 amino acids. Germline CDR1 reads SGHAT; CDR2 reads FQNNGV. Here the CDR3 DNA reads TGTGCCAGCAGCTTAGACCGGAAGGGGGATACGCAGTATTTT. Translated, it gives CASSLDRKGDTQYF.

This chain links TRBV21-1 with TRBJ2-7; TRBD1 was called by the table and not checked on the DNA. TRBV21-1 is annotated as a pseudogene. This CDR3 comprises 14 residues. This CDR3 is CASSTRDTFWEQYF. Here the CDR3 DNA reads TGTGCCAGCAGCACCCGGGACACCTTTTGGGAGCAGTACTTC.

DNA of the CDR3: TGTGCCAGCAGCGTGGAGGACTCGGGACAGGGTAATCGGAGCTACACCTTC. Its protein is CASSVEDSGQGNRSYTF. The rearrangement links TRBV9 to TRBJ1-2; 9 nucleotides line up with TRBD1. The CDR3 is 17 amino acids. Trimming cost V 2 bases and J 9 bases; bases outside gene matches: 17. Germline values: CDR1 SGDLS, CDR2 YYNGEE.

The CDR3 reads CATGQGKQPQHF. The CDR3 region has the DNA TGTGCCACCGGACAGGGGAAACAGCCCCAGCATTTT. The chain couples TRBV7-9 to TRBJ1-5; 9 positions match TRBD1. The CDR3 is 12 amino acids. Losses at the gene ends were 10 bases for V and 7 bases for J; bases not matched to a gene: 5. CDR1 is SEHNR, CDR2 FQNEAQ, per germline (reference sequence).

This clone has a single count. The chain uses TRBV7-2 and TRBJ2-1; 16 bases agree with TRBD2. The germline V gene has CDR1 SGHTA and CDR2 FQGNSA. This CDR3 has 18 amino acids. The ends lost 6 bases at V and 9 bases at J; junction bases unmatched: 14. The CDR3 loop reads CASSFRPGLAGGLSEQFF. The CDR3 DNA is TGTGCCAGCAGTTTTCGACCGGGACTAGCGGGGGGGCTGAGTGAGCAGTTCTTC. Together with reference TRBV7-2 and TRBJ2-1, the CDR3 gives the full variable domain: GAGVSQSPSNKVTEKGKDVELRCDPISGHTALYWYRQSLGQGLEFLIYFQGNSAPDKSGLPSDRFSAERTGGSVSTLTIQRTQQEDSAVYLCASSFRPGLAGGLSEQFFGPGTRLTVL.

This clone has just one count. J is TRBJ1-1 and V is TRBV19, with 7 bases lining up with TRBD1. The trim removed 7 bases at V and 1 base at J, leaving 9 bases unmatched. Germline assignment: CDR1 LNHDA and CDR2 SQIVND (reference sequence). The CDR3 is 15 residues long. The CDR3 nucleotides are TGTGCCAGTACCGACAGGGATTTAGGGAACACTGAAGCTTTCTTT. Translated, it gives CASTDRDLGNTEAFF.

The V and J genes are TRBV6-5 and TRBJ1-3, with D perhaps TRBD1 (6 bases). The CDR3 is 15 residues long. Germline CDR1 and CDR2: MNHEY and SVGAGI. Trimming shortened V by 6 bases and J by 0 bases, and 12 bases separated the two germline ends. CDR3 sequence (DNA): TGTGCCAGCAGCAAGGGACACACCTCTGGAAACACCATATATTTT. Residues: CASSKGHTSGNTIYF.